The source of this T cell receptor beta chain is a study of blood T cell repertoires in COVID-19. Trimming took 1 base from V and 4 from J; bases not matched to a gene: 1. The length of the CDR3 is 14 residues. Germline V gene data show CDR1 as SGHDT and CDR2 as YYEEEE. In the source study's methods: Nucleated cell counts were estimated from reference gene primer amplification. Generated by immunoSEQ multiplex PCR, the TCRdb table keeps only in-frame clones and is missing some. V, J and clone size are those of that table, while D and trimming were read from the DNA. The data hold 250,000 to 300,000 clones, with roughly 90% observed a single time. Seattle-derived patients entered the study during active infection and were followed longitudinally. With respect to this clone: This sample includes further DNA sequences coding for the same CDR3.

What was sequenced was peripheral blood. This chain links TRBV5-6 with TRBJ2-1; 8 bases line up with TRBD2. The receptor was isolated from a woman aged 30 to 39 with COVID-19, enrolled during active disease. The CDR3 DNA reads TGTGCCAGCAGCTTGACTAGCGGATACAATGAGCAGTTCTTC. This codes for CASSLTSGYNEQFF.